The 18 T cell receptor beta chains below were found in one sample sequenced in a study of early T cells in non-severe SARS-CoV-2 infection. TCRdb reprocessed the 5' RACE reads with MiXCR, giving one entry per CDR3 protein. The table shows 40,000 to 55,000 distinct CDR3 sequences, with under 7.5% occurring only once. The specimen was whole blood, collected at baseline. Receptor source: an adult who was a healthcare worker with PCR-confirmed SARS-CoV-2 infection or an uninfected control (not recorded which).

This clonotype was observed at least ten times. V and J are TRBV12-3 or TRBV12-4 and TRBJ1-5, with 9 bases aligning to TRBD1. V lost 6 bases and J lost 2; bases outside the gene matches: 5. This CDR3 region has 15 residues. CDR3 loop: CASRQWTGGNQPQHF. CDR3 in DNA: TGTGCCAGCAGGCAATGGACAGGGGGCAATCAGCCCCAGCATTTT.

The chain couples TRBV6-6 to TRBJ2-2; D gene uncertain. The ends were cut back, 6 bases at V and 7 bases at J, with 9 bases in the middle. Per germline, CDR1 MNHNY and CDR2 SVGAGI (reference sequence). This CDR3 spans 12 amino acids. Here the CDR3 DNA reads TGTGCCAGCAGCAAAGACCGCGGGGAGCTGTTTTTT. This translates into CASSKDRGELFF.

This clonotype was picked up a small number of times. This chain links TRBV4-1 with TRBJ2-3; 16 bases match TRBD2. Trimming at V came to 9 bases and at J to 8 bases, leaving 17 bases not matched to a gene. In germline, CDR1 is MGHRA, CDR2 YSYEKL. The CDR3 consists of 18 residues. The CDR3 DNA reads as TGCGCCAGTTCTCCGGGACTAGCGGGAGGGCACAGGCTAGGTACGCAGTATTTT. This codes for CASSPGLAGGHRLGTQYF.

The gene calls are TRBV7-2 and TRBJ2-3; D is possibly TRBD1 or TRBD2 (5 bases each). CDR1 is SGHTA and CDR2 is FQGNSA in the germline V gene. This CDR3 region has 12 residues. Trimming left V 2 bases short and J 6 bases short, with 6 bases between. The CDR3 region is CASSLWDDTQYF. The CDR3 DNA reads TGTGCCAGCAGCTTATGGGACGATACGCAGTATTTT.

The rearrangement uses TRBV27 and TRBJ2-7; D unresolved. From germline, CDR1 is MNHEY and CDR2 SMNVEV (reference sequence). V lost 3 bases and J 1 base, leaving 7 bases between the germline ends. The CDR3 has 13 residues. CDR3 in DNA: TGTGCCAGCAGTTTTAGACTGTCCTACGAGCAGTACTTC. Amino acid sequence: CASSFRLSYEQYF.

This clonotype has only a few counts. The chain has TRBV2 and TRBJ1-1, with a weak D call TRBD1 (6 bases). Looked up from germline, CDR1 is SNHLY and CDR2 is FYNNEI. The CDR3 is 16 amino acids. V shed 5 bases and J shed 4 bases, with 20 bases lying between them. CDR3 residues: CASSSTTGRGGTEAFF. The CDR3 DNA reads TGTGCCAGCAGTTCGACCACAGGGAGAGGGGGCACTGAAGCTTTCTTT.

The chain joins TRBV2 to TRBJ1-6, with 7 bases that match TRBD1. Germline V gene lookup returns CDR1 SNHLY and CDR2 FYNNEI. This CDR3 region has 13 residues. V shed 4 bases, J shed 6 bases, and the junction held 0 bases outside the gene matches. CDR3 loop: CASSGDSNSPLHF. The CDR3 DNA reads TGTGCCAGCAGTGGGGACAGTAATTCACCCCTCCACTTT.

V gene TRBV29-1 combines with J gene TRBJ2-3; TRBD2 aligns across 13 bases. The CDR3 loop spans 12 amino acids. Germline V gene sequence: CDR1 SQVTM, CDR2 ANQGSEA. The ends lost 6 bases at V and 8 bases at J; junction bases unmatched: 2. CDR3 residues: CSVGTSGITQYF. The CDR3 nucleotides are TGCAGCGTCGGGACTAGCGGGATTACGCAGTATTTT.

This clonotype has only a few counts. The gene calls are TRBV20-1 and TRBJ1-1; D gene uncertain. Trimming removed 5 bases from V and 4 bases from J, with 11 bases in between. CDR3 length: 12 residues. Germline V gene sequence: CDR1 DFQATT, CDR2 SNEGSKA (reference sequence). The CDR3 loop is CSAWTLGTEAFF. CDR3 nucleotides: TGCAGTGCTTGGACCCTTGGCACTGAAGCTTTCTTT.

This clonotype was recorded many times. The chain combines TRBV6-4 with TRBJ2-2; 9 positions match TRBD1. With 0 bases clipped from V and 4 bases from J, the junction kept 6 bases outside the gene matches. Germline V CDR1 and CDR2: MRHNA, SNTAGT. The CDR3 covers 17 residues. The CDR3 DNA reads TGTGCCAGCAGTGACTCCCCGGACAGGGGTACCACCGGGGAGCTGTTTTTT. Its protein is CASSDSPDRGTTGELFF.

This clonotype was seen repeatedly, ten times or more. The chain links TRBV9 to TRBJ2-7; 8 positions match TRBD2. From germline, CDR1 is SGDLS and CDR2 YYNGEE. With 4 bases clipped from V and 5 bases from J, the junction kept 5 bases outside the gene matches. This CDR3 has 13 residues. CDR3 nucleotide sequence: TGTGCCAGCAGCCCCGCTAGCGGGCACGAGCAGTACTTC. It encodes CASSPASGHEQYF.

This clonotype has ten or more counts. This chain uses TRBV4-2 with TRBJ1-1, with a weak D call TRBD1 (6 bases). Germline V CDR1 and CDR2: LGHNA, YNFKEQ. The CDR3 is 15 amino acids. Trimming took off 4 bases at V and 5 bases at J, with 17 bases between the two ends. This CDR3 reads CASSRLSGGGTEAFF. In nucleotides, the CDR3 is TGTGCCAGCAGCCGTCTTTCGGGGGGCGGGACTGAAGCTTTCTTT.

This clonotype was picked up many times. This chain uses TRBV2 with TRBJ2-3; TRBD1 or TRBD2 may be the D gene (5 bases each). This CDR3 is 13 amino acids long. Germline V lookup: CDR1 SNHLY, CDR2 FYNNEI. Trimming shortened V by 7 bases and J by 3 bases, and 11 bases separated the two germline ends. CDR3 residues: CASTGQSTDTQYF. In DNA form, the CDR3 reads TGTGCCAGCACGGGGCAGAGTACAGATACGCAGTATTTT. The whole variable domain, remainder taken from reference TRBV2 and TRBJ2-3, is EPEVTQTPSHQVTQMGQEVILRCVPISNHLYFYWYRQILGQKVEFLVSFYNNEISEKSEIFDDQFSVERPDGSNFTLKIRSTKLEDSAMYFCASTGQSTDTQYFGPGTRLTVL.

The V call is TRBV2, the J call TRBJ2-1; D assignment may be TRBD1 or TRBD2 (5 bases each). The V gene's germline CDR1 is SNHLY and CDR2 FYNNEI. Trimming took off 5 bases at V and 8 bases at J, with 19 bases between the two ends. This CDR3 is 15 amino acids long. CDR3: CASSSSRETWDEQFF. CDR3 sequence (DNA): TGTGCCAGCAGTTCCAGCAGGGAGACTTGGGATGAGCAGTTCTTC.

This clonotype was seen repeatedly, ten times or more. The chain combines TRBV7-2 with TRBJ1-2; 8 bases are a match to TRBD1. The V and J ends lost 1 base and 5 bases, in that order; junction bases with no gene match: 9. The V gene's germline CDR1 is SGHTA and CDR2 FQGNSA. The CDR3 runs 16 residues. The DNA for the CDR3 is TGTGCCAGCAGCTTAGTGCGGTCGACAGGGGAGTATGGCTACACCTTC. As protein: CASSLVRSTGEYGYTF.

This clonotype was found many times. In nucleotides, the CDR3 is TGTGCCAGCAGTCCCGGACTTAATCAGCCCCAGCATTTT. Translating gives CASSPGLNQPQHF. The chain recombines TRBV9 with TRBJ1-5, with unresolved D. Trimming shortened V by 5 bases and J by 4 bases, and 10 bases separated the two germline ends. There are 13 residues in the CDR3. Germline V CDR1 and CDR2: SGDLS, YYNGEE.

The V call is TRBV24-1, the J call TRBJ2-3, with 11 positions matching TRBD1. Losses at the gene ends were 3 bases for V and 6 bases for J; bases not matched to a gene: 13. The germline CDR1 and CDR2 sequences are KGHDR and SFDVKD. The length of the CDR3 is 18 residues. The CDR3 region is CATSDPGTGGTLLDTQYF. The DNA for the CDR3 is TGTGCCACCAGTGATCCGGGGACAGGGGGAACCCTCCTGGATACGCAGTATTTT.

The chain combines TRBV6-4 with TRBJ2-7, with no clear D. Germline CDR1 reads MRHNA; CDR2 reads SNTAGT. The CDR3 has 13 amino acids. The V end lost 6 bases, the J end lost 3 bases, and 12 bases lay between the germline ends. The CDR3, as DNA: TGTGCCAGCAGCGACCCGGTCAACTACGAGCAGTACTTC. This sequence encodes CASSDPVNYEQYF.